This T cell receptor beta chain was recovered during a study of low-dose radiotherapy and immunotherapy resistance in tumors. Study as a whole: Cohort 2's total reached 13 Gy over 26 weeks, at 1 Gy per fraction every two weeks. Starting cycle 1 day 1, oral aspirin 300 mg was given daily for four cycles. Nivolumab was given to patients as a 240 mg flat dose every two weeks, and ipilimumab at 1 mg/kg every six weeks. Both were delivered intravenously. Intravenous cyclophosphamide 200 mg/m2 was given every two weeks, one day before radiation and immunotherapy.

Covering alpha and beta chains, TRAV- and TRBV-specific primers were used for the first-strand cDNA. The authors amplified TCRs for around 20 PCR cycles with a constant-region primer and a V-primer adapter. TCRdb used MiXCR to reprocess the reads, holding one entry per CDR3 protein. The sample lists tens of thousands of distinct CDR3 sequences; less than 20% were seen once. This clonotype was found many times. CDR1 is SGHNT and CDR2 is YYREEE in the germline V gene (reference sequence). With 4 bases removed from V and 9 bases from J, the gap between germline ends came to 14 bases. The CDR3 has 12 residues. Indicated time point: after trial treatment. The treatment: LDRT plus nivolumab, ipilimumab, low-dose cyclophosphamide and aspirin (RACIN trial).

The source of this sequence is a male donor with prostate cancer. The chain uses TRBV5-4 and TRBJ2-7; D is ambiguous. The sequencing used PBMCs, collected after low-dose radiotherapy plus immunotherapy. The CDR3 here is CASSADPFVQYF. CDR3 in DNA: TGTGCCAGCAGCGCTGACCCCTTTGTGCAGTACTTC.